A selection of T cell receptor beta chains follows, all from one sample in a study of blood T cells in healthy people across ages. One entry per CDR3 protein, called by TCRdb with MiXCR from the 5' RACE reads. The sample consists of some 860,000 distinct CDR3 sequences, roughly three fifths of them appearing once. Sequencing was carried out using blood. Receptor source: a man aged 40-49 years in good health. The CDR3 runs from the conserved cysteine through the conserved F or W. A D gene is named only where the DNA matches it firmly. The size entry is marked missing in some rows and otherwise reads once, few, many or a size class.

J: TRBJ2-7; D: NA; V: TRBV10-3; size: NA; DNA: TGTGCCATCAGTGACCCCGGGGGTTCTACGATCGAGCAGTACTTC; CDR3: CAISDPGGSTIEQYF
J: TRBJ2-3; D: NA; V: TRBV6-4; size: NA; DNA: TGTGCCAGCAGTGACGGGGAGGGGGGAGATACGCAGTATTTT; CDR3: CASSDGEGGDTQYF
J: TRBJ2-7; D: TRBD1; V: TRBV19; size: NA; DNA: TGTGCCAGTAGCACCGACAGGGGGGGCTACGAGCAGTACTTC; CDR3: CASSTDRGGYEQYF
J: TRBJ2-3; D: NA; V: TRBV10-3; size: NA; DNA: TGTGCCACCAGACCCGGGGGTAGCACAGATACGCAGTATTTT; CDR3: CATRPGGSTDTQYF
J: TRBJ1-4; D: NA; V: TRBV20-1; size: NA; DNA: TGCAGTGCTAGAGCCCGACAGCATAATGAAAAACTGTTTTTT; CDR3: CSARARQHNEKLFF
J: TRBJ1-2; D: NA; V: TRBV9; size: once; DNA: TGTGCCAGCAGCTCCATGGACCCGATCTATGGCTACACCTTC; CDR3: CASSSMDPIYGYTF
J: TRBJ2-7; D: NA; V: TRBV6-1; size: NA; DNA: TGTGCCAGCAGCATAGCCGGGACGGGCTACGAGCAGTACTTC; CDR3: CASSIAGTGYEQYF
J: TRBJ2-7; D: NA; V: TRBV4-1; size: few; DNA: TGCGCCAGCAGTACGCTGCCGGGTGAGCAGTACTTC; CDR3: CASSTLPGEQYF
J: TRBJ2-7; D: NA; V: TRBV5-1; size: many; DNA: TGCGCCAGCAGCTTGGGGAACTCCTACGAGCAGTACTTC; CDR3: CASSLGNSYEQYF
J: TRBJ2-3; D: TRBD2; V: TRBV3-1; size: NA; DNA: TGTGCCAGCAGCCGGTCGCTAGCGGGTAGCACAGATACGCAGTATTTT; CDR3: CASSRSLAGSTDTQYF
J: TRBJ2-5; D: NA; V: TRBV20-1; size: NA; DNA: TGCAGTGCCCGAACCGCCGAGACAGGAGTTCAAGAGACCCAGTACTTC; CDR3: CSARTAETGVQETQYF
J: TRBJ1-6; D: NA; V: TRBV11-1; size: NA; DNA: TGTGCCAGCAGCTTAGTCCCTAACCTGGACCCTACGAGCTCCTATAATTCACCCCTCCACTTT; CDR3: CASSLVPNLDPTSSYNSPLHF
J: TRBJ2-3; D: TRBD2; V: TRBV29-1; size: NA; DNA: TGCAGCGTAAGCGGGAGGGCCTTTGATGCGCAGTATTTT; CDR3: CSVSGRAFDAQYF
J: TRBJ1-5; D: NA; V: TRBV12-3/TRBV12-4; size: NA; DNA: TGTGCCAGCAGTTTAGCGACTGGTTTTCAGCCCCAGCATTTT; CDR3: CASSLATGFQPQHF
J: TRBJ2-4; D: NA; V: TRBV5-1; size: NA; DNA: TGCGCCAGCAGCTTGTATTCCGAAGCCAAAAACATTCAGTACTTC; CDR3: CASSLYSEAKNIQYF
J: TRBJ2-6; D: NA; V: TRBV20-1; size: few; DNA: TGCAGTGCTCCTGGCTCTGGGGCCAACGTCCTGACTTTC; CDR3: CSAPGSGANVLTF
J: TRBJ2-7; D: NA; V: TRBV27; size: few; DNA: TGTGCCAGCAGCAAACCCTCGGCTAGGGGCAGGAACGAGCAGTACTTC; CDR3: CASSKPSARGRNEQYF
J: TRBJ1-2; D: TRBD1; V: TRBV12-3/TRBV12-4; size: NA; DNA: TGTGCCAGCAGTCCCGGGCGGACAGGATCGAGCGACTACACCTTC; CDR3: CASSPGRTGSSDYTF
J: TRBJ1-1; D: NA; V: TRBV20-1; size: NA; DNA: TGCAGTGCTAGAGACAGGGAGACTGAAGCTTTCTTT; CDR3: CSARDRETEAFF
J: TRBJ2-7; D: NA; V: TRBV6-2/TRBV6-3; size: NA; DNA: TGTGCCAGCAGCCCATATCGTCACTACAATGAGCAGTACTTC; CDR3: CASSPYRHYNEQYF
J: TRBJ1-1; D: NA; V: TRBV5-4; size: NA; DNA: TGTGCCAGCAGCTTGTTGGACAAGTTGGACACTGAAGCTTTCTTT; CDR3: CASSLLDKLDTEAFF
J: TRBJ1-2; D: TRBD1; V: TRBV12-3/TRBV12-4; size: NA; DNA: TGTGCCAGCAGCCTCGCCAGGACAGGGGGGTATGGCTACACCTTC; CDR3: CASSLARTGGYGYTF
J: TRBJ2-1; D: TRBD2; V: TRBV28; size: NA; DNA: TGTGCCAGCAGTACCCGACTAGCGGCCTACAATGAGCAGTTCTTC; CDR3: CASSTRLAAYNEQFF
J: TRBJ2-5; D: TRBD1; V: TRBV6-2/TRBV6-3; size: once; DNA: TGTGCCAGCAGCTTCCGGGGACAGAATTCGGAGACCCAGTACTTC; CDR3: CASSFRGQNSETQYF
J: TRBJ1-4; D: NA; V: TRBV6-4; size: NA; DNA: TGTGCCAGCAGTAGGACAGACAAAACAACTAATGAAAAACTGTTTTTT; CDR3: CASSRTDKTTNEKLFF
J: TRBJ2-7; D: NA; V: TRBV6-2/TRBV6-3; size: many; DNA: TGTGCCAGCAGTTACGGCGGGCAGCCTTTCCAGTACTTC; CDR3: CASSYGGQPFQYF
J: TRBJ2-3; D: TRBD2; V: TRBV6-5; size: NA; DNA: TGTGCCAGCAGTTCCCCAATAGCGGGAAGGACAGATACGCAGTATTTT; CDR3: CASSSPIAGRTDTQYF
J: TRBJ2-3; D: NA; V: TRBV6-1; size: once; DNA: TGTGCCAGCAGTGAACCAACAGGGAGCACAGATACGCAGTATTTT; CDR3: CASSEPTGSTDTQYF